A selection of T cell receptor beta chains follows, all from one sample in a study of spatial heterogeneity in lung cancer. TCRdb passed the 5' RACE reads through MiXCR, listing each CDR3 protein once. This table holds roughly 100,000 distinct CDR3 sequences, roughly 9.5% found once. Source: PBMCs, taken at surgery. The receptors shown here come from a male donor with early-stage non-small cell lung cancer. Both conserved end residues are part of each CDR3. D genes are given only for firm matches. Clone size appears in some rows only: once, few, many, or a class for an expanded clone.

D gene,J gene,V gene,clone size,CDR3 DNA,CDR3 protein
TRBD2,TRBJ2-1,TRBV29-1,many,TGCAGCTTATTAGCGGGGAGCTCCTACAATGAGCAGTTCTTC,CSLLAGSSYNEQFF
TRBD1,TRBJ2-1,TRBV7-3,.,TGTGCCAGCAGCTTAGGGACAGGAATCTACAATGAGCAGTTCTTC,CASSLGTGIYNEQFF
.,TRBJ2-3,TRBV7-9,many,TGTGCCAGCAGCCCCACACAGAAGGTCCTGACGCAGTATTTT,CASSPTQKVLTQYF
.,TRBJ1-3,TRBV6-5,.,TGTGCCACCAACTCCCTCTCTGGAAACACCATATATTTT,CATNSLSGNTIYF
TRBD2,TRBJ2-1,TRBV28,.,TGTGCCAGCAGTGTCAGCGGGAGAACCTACAATGAGCAGTTCTTC,CASSVSGRTYNEQFF
TRBD1,TRBJ1-4,TRBV5-1,few,TGCGCCAGCAGCCCTCGGACAGGGCCGAATGAAAAACTGTTTTTT,CASSPRTGPNEKLFF
.,TRBJ2-3,TRBV20-1,few,TGCAGTGCCCCGACTAACACAGATACGCAGTATTTT,CSAPTNTDTQYF
TRBD1,TRBJ2-7,TRBV20-1,many,TGCAGTGCCACTAAAGCCGGGACAGGGTACCTCACCTACTCCTACGAGCAGTACTTC,CSATKAGTGYLTYSYEQYF
TRBD1,TRBJ2-1,TRBV7-8,few,TGTGCCAGCAGCTTAGTGGACAGGGGGTCTGACAATGAGCAGTTCTTC,CASSLVDRGSDNEQFF
.,TRBJ1-4,TRBV4-2,many,TGTGCCAGCAGCCCGAGGACGGCCTCTAATGAAAAACTGTTTTTT,CASSPRTASNEKLFF
.,TRBJ1-5,TRBV29-1,.,TGCAGCGTTACGGCGGGGAGGGATCAGCCCCAGCATTTT,CSVTAGRDQPQHF
.,TRBJ2-7,TRBV7-6,.,TGTGCCAGTGCCTCCGGGGGATACGAGCAGTACTTC,CASASGGYEQYF
.,TRBJ1-1,TRBV12-3/TRBV12-4,many,TGTGCCAGCAGCATCTCGTGGACTGAAGCTTTCTTT,CASSISWTEAFF
.,TRBJ2-3,TRBV7-2,many,TGTGCCAGCAGCTTCTCGGGGGCTGATACGCAGTATTTT,CASSFSGADTQYF
.,TRBJ2-5,TRBV27,many,TGTGCCAGCAGTACAAGGACAGGGAGGGCTGAAGAGACCCAGTACTTC,CASSTRTGRAEETQYF
TRBD2,TRBJ2-1,TRBV19,few,TGTGCCAGTAGTACCAGACTAGCGGGAGCCAATGAGCAGTTCTTC,CASSTRLAGANEQFF
TRBD1,TRBJ2-2,TRBV6-6,.,TGTGCCAGCAGGAACAGGGGAGCGAACACCGGGGAGCTGTTTTTT,CASRNRGANTGELFF
TRBD2,TRBJ2-1,TRBV12-3/TRBV12-4,.,TGTGCCAGCACCATGACTAGCGGGAGTAACCACAATGAGCAGTTCTTC,CASTMTSGSNHNEQFF
.,TRBJ2-6,TRBV12-3/TRBV12-4,few,TGTGCCAGCAGTTACGGGGCCAACGTCCTGACTTTC,CASSYGANVLTF
TRBD2,TRBJ2-3,TRBV24-1,few,TGTGCCACCAGTGATCAGCGGGGGCCCACAGATACGCAGTATTTT,CATSDQRGPTDTQYF
.,TRBJ2-7,TRBV5-1,few,TGCGCCAGCAGCTTGGATCTGGGCGGCGGAACGGCGGTTCACTTC,CASSLDLGGGTAVHF
.,TRBJ2-6,TRBV28,.,TGTGCCAGCAGTTTATTTACTTTTAGCTCTGGGGCCAACGTCCTGACTTTC,CASSLFTFSSGANVLTF
.,TRBJ2-5,TRBV10-3,many,TGTGCCATCAGGGCCCCGGAGCTCCAAGAGACCCAGTACTTC,CAIRAPELQETQYF
.,TRBJ2-5,TRBV5-1,many,TGCGCCAGCAGATTGGACAACTTACAACAAGAGACCCAGTACTTC,CASRLDNLQQETQYF
TRBD1,TRBJ2-3,TRBV29-1,many,TGCAGCGTTGAAGTCGGGACAGGGATCTCTAGCACAGATACGCAGTATTTT,CSVEVGTGISSTDTQYF
.,TRBJ2-5,TRBV11-2,.,TGTGCCAGCAGCTTCCAGGGGCCCCAAGAGACCCAGTACTTC,CASSFQGPQETQYF
TRBD1,TRBJ1-6,TRBV7-9,many,TGTGCCAGCAGCCCACCGGGACAGGGGGCTTCACCCCTCCACTTT,CASSPPGQGASPLHF
.,TRBJ1-4,TRBV12-3/TRBV12-4,many,TGTGCCAGCAGTTTGAATGAGGGGGAAAAACTGTTTTTT,CASSLNEGEKLFF
.,TRBJ1-2,TRBV4-3,.,TGCGCCAGCAGCCAAGGGGAGGTTGGGGGAGGCTATGGCTACACCTTC,CASSQGEVGGGYGYTF
.,TRBJ2-2,TRBV18,few,TGTGCCAGCTCAGCGCAACCGGGACGAGGGACCGGGGAGCTGTTTTTT,CASSAQPGRGTGELFF
.,TRBJ1-1,TRBV5-1,many,TGCGCCAGCAGCTTGGAGAATTTGCGCACTGAAGCTTTCTTT,CASSLENLRTEAFF